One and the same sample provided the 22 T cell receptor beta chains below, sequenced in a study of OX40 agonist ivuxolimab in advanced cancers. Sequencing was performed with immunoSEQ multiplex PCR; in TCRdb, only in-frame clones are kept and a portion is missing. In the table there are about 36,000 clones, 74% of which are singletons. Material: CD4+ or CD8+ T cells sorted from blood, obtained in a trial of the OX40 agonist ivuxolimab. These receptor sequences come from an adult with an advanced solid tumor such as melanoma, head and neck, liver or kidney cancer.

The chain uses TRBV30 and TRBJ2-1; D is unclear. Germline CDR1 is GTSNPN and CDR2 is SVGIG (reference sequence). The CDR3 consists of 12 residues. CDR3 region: CSVASSYNEQFF. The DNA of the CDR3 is TGTAGCGTGGCTAGCTCCTACAATGAGCAGTTCTTC.

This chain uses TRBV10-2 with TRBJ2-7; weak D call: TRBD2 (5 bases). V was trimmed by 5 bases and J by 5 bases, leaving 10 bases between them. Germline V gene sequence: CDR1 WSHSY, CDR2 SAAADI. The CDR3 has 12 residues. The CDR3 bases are TGCGCCAGCAGTAGGGTGGAGGACGAGCAGTACTTC. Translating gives CASSRVEDEQYF.

The CDR3 sequence: CASSIVTGELFF. The DNA for the CDR3 is TGTGCCAGTAGTATAGTCACCGGGGAGCTGTTTTTT. The V and J genes are TRBV19 and TRBJ2-2; D not certain. The V gene's germline CDR1 is LNHDA and CDR2 SQIVND (reference sequence). V was trimmed by 1 base and J by 4 bases, leaving 1 base between them. This CDR3 contains 12 residues. Full variable domain (outside the CDR3, taken from reference TRBV19 and TRBJ2-2): DGGITQSPKYLFRKEGQNVTLSCEQNLNHDAMYWYRQDPGQGLRLIYYSQIVNDFQKGDIAEGYSVSREKKESFPLTVTSAQKNPTAFYLCASSIVTGELFFGEGSRLTVL.

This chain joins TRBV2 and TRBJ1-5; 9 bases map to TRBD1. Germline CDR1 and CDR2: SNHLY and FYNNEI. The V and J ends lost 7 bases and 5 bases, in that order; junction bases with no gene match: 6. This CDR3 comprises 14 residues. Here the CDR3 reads CASMKRQGDQPQHF. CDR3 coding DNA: TGTGCCAGCATGAAAAGACAGGGGGATCAGCCCCAGCATTTT.

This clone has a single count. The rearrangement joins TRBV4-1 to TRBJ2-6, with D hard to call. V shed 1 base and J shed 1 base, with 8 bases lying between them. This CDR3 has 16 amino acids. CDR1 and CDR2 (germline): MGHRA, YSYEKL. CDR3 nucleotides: TGCGCCAGCAGCCAAGGAGCCGGGTCTGGGGCCAACGTCCTGACTTTC. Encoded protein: CASSQGAGSGANVLTF.

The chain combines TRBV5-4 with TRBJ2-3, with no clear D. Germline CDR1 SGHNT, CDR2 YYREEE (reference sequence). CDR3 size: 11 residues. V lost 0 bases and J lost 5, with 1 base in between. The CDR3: CASSLVDTQYF. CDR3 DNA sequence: TGTGCCAGCAGCTTGGTAGATACGCAGTATTTT.

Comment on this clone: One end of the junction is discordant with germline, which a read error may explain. This CDR3 reads CASRDTGRPYEQCF. DNA of the CDR3: TGTGCCAGCAGGGATACGGGACGCCCCTACGAGCAGTGCTTC. This chain uses TRBV6-1 with TRBJ2-7; D possibly uses TRBD1 or TRBD2 (5 bases each). Germline-derived CDR1 and CDR2 are MNHNS and SASEGT. The CDR3 runs 14 residues.

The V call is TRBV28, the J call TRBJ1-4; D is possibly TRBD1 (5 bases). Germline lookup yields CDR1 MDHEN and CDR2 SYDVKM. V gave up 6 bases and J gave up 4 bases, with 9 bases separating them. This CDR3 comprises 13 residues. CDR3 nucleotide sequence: TGTGCCAGCAGCCGACAGATTAATGAAAAACTGTTTTTT. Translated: CASSRQINEKLFF.

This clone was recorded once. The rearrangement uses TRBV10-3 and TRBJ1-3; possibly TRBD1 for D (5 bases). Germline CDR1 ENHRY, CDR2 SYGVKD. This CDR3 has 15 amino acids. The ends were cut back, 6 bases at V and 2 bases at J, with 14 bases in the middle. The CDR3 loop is CAIRDTSQAGNTIYF. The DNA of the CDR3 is TGTGCCATCAGGGACACTAGTCAGGCTGGAAACACCATATATTTT.

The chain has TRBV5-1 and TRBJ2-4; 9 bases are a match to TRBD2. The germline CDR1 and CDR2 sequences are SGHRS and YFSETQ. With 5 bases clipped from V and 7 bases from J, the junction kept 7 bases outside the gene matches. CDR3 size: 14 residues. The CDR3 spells CASRGSGGPNIQYF. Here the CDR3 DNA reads TGCGCCAGCAGGGGTAGCGGGGGACCCAACATTCAGTACTTC.

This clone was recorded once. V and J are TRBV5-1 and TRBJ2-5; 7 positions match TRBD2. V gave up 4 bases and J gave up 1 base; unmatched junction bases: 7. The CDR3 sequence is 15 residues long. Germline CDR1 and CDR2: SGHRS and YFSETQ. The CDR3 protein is CASSVGGSSQETQYF. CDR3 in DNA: TGCGCCAGCAGCGTCGGGGGGTCCTCCCAAGAGACCCAGTACTTC.

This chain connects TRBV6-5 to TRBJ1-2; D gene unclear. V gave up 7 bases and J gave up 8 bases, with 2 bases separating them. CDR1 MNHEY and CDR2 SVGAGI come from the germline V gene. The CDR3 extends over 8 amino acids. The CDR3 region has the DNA TGTGCCAGCATCGGCTACACCTTC. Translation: CASIGYTF.

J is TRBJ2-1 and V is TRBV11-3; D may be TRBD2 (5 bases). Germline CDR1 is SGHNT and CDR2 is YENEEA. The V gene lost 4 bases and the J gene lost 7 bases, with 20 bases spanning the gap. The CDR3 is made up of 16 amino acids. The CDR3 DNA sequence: TGTGCCAGCAGCTATACCTTAGGTGACTACCTAAATGAGCAGTTCTTC. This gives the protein CASSYTLGDYLNEQFF.

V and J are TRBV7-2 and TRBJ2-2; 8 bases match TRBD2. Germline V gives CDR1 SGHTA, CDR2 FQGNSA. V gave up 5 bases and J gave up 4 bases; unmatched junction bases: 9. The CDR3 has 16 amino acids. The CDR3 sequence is CASSAGRAGATGELFF. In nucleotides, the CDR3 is TGTGCCAGCAGCGCCGGGCGAGCGGGGGCCACCGGGGAGCTGTTTTTT.

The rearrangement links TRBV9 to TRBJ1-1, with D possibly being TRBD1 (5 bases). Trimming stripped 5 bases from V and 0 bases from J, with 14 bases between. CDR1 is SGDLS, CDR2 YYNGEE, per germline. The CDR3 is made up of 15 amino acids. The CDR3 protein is CASSAGPDMNTEAFF. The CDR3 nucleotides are TGTGCCAGCAGTGCCGGGCCGGACATGAACACTGAAGCTTTCTTT.

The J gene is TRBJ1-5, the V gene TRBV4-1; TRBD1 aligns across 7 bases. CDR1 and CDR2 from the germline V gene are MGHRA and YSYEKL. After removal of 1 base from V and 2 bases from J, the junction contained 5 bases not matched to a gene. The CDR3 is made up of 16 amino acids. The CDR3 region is CASSQGGQAGNQPQHF. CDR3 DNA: TGCGCCAGCAGCCAAGGAGGACAGGCGGGCAATCAGCCCCAGCATTTT.

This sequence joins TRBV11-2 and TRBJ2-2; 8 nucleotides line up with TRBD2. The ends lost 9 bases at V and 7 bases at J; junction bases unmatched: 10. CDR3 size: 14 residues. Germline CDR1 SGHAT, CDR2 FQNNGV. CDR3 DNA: TGTGCCAGGACTAGACAGGCGGGGGGCGGGGAGCTGTTTTTT. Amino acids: CARTRQAGGGELFF. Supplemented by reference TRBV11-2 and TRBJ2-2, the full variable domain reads EAGVAQSPRYKIIEKRQSVAFWCNPISGHATLYWYQQILGQGPKLLIQFQNNGVVDDSQLPKDRFSAERLKGVDSTLKIQPAKLEDSAVYLCARTRQAGGGELFFGEGSRLTVL.

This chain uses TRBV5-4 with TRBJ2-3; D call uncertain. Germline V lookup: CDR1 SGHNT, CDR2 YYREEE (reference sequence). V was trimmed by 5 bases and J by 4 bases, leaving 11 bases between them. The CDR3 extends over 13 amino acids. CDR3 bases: TGTGCCAGCAGAAACTTAGACCCAGATACGCAGTATTTT. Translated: CASRNLDPDTQYF.

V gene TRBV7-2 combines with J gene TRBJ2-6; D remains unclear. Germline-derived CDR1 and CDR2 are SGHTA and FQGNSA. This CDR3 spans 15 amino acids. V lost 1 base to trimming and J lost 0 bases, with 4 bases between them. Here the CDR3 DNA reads TGTGCCAGCAGCTTAGGGTTCTCTGGGGCCAACGTCCTGACTTTC. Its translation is CASSLGFSGANVLTF.

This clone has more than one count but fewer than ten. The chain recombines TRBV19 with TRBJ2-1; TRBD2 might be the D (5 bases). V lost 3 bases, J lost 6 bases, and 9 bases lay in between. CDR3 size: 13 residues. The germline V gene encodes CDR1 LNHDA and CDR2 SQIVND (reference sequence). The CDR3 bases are TGTGCCAGTAGTATCGTCACTAGCAATGAGCAGTTCTTC. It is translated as CASSIVTSNEQFF.

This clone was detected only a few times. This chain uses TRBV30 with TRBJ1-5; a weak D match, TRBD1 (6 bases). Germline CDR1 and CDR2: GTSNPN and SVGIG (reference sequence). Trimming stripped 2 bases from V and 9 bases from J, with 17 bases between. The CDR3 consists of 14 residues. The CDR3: CAWSPRGRGRPQHF. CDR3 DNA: TGTGCCTGGAGTCCACGGGGAAGGGGGAGGCCCCAGCATTTT.

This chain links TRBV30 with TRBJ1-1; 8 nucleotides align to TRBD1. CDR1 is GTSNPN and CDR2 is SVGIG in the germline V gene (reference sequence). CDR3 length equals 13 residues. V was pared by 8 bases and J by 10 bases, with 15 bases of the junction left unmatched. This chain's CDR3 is CAATGGRGLLAFF. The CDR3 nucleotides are TGTGCCGCAACCGGGGGCAGGGGGCTCTTAGCTTTCTTT.